These 25 T cell receptor beta chains originate from one sample sequenced in a study of T cells in Graves' hyperthyroidism and ophthalmopathy. TCR beta CDR3 region amplification was performed from RNA transcripts. TCR CDR3 regions were first amplified by RT-PCR with HTBI primers. TCRdb analysed the multiplex PCR reads with MiXCR anew, one entry per CDR3 protein. The repertoire has over 500,000 distinct CDR3 sequences, 17% of them found once; the top ten carry 17%. Material: blood. All receptors derive from a woman younger than 35 with Graves' ophthalmopathy.

The chain uses TRBV28 and TRBJ2-1, with 11 bases fitting TRBD1. The germline V gene encodes CDR1 MDHEN and CDR2 SYDVKM. V was pared by 5 bases and J by 7 bases, with 7 bases of the junction left unmatched. This CDR3 contains 15 residues. The CDR3 spells CASSEGQGVRNEQFF. CDR3 DNA sequence: TGTGCCAGCAGTGAGGGACAGGGGGTTCGAAATGAGCAGTTCTTC.

This clonotype has more than one count but fewer than ten. J is TRBJ1-2 and V is TRBV27; 8 bases align to TRBD1. This CDR3 comprises 14 residues. CDR1 is MNHEY and CDR2 is SMNVEV in the germline V gene (reference sequence). J gave up 4 bases and V 5 bases, and 6 bases lay outside the gene matches. For the CDR3, the DNA is TGTGCCAGCAGTGGACAGGGAGGTGGCTATGGCTACACCTTC. Protein sequence: CASSGQGGGYGYTF.

This clonotype was observed a few times. V and J are TRBV29-1 and TRBJ2-7; 11 bases map to TRBD1. The ends lost 6 bases at V and 2 bases at J; junction bases unmatched: 3. The CDR3 is made up of 13 amino acids. The germline CDR1 and CDR2 sequences are SQVTM and ANQGSEA. The CDR3 protein is CSVAGQGAYEQYF. Written as DNA, the CDR3 is TGCAGCGTCGCGGGACAGGGGGCCTACGAGCAGTACTTC.

The CDR3 coding sequence is TGCGCCAGCAAGAGGACCGCTATGAACACTGAAGCTTTCTTT. Amino acid sequence: CASKRTAMNTEAFF. The V and J genes are TRBV4-1 and TRBJ1-1, with D unresolved. The V gene's germline CDR1 is MGHRA and CDR2 YSYEKL. V lost 7 bases and J 0 bases, leaving 12 bases between the germline ends. The CDR3 consists of 14 residues.

This clonotype was detected a few times. The chain links TRBV6-1 to TRBJ2-3; TRBD2 agrees at 11 bases. Losses at the gene ends were 5 bases for V and 3 bases for J; bases not matched to a gene: 7. Germline values: CDR1 MNHNS, CDR2 SASEGT. The CDR3 length is 16 residues. In DNA, the CDR3 is TGTGCCAGCAGTAGGCTAGCGGGGGGAGGGACAGATACGCAGTATTTT. This encodes CASSRLAGGGTDTQYF.

This clonotype was detected many times. The chain couples TRBV7-2 to TRBJ2-3, with 7 bases identical to TRBD1. Germline lookup yields CDR1 SGHTA and CDR2 FQGNSA. The CDR3 loop spans 19 amino acids. Trimming took 5 bases from V and 1 from J; bases not matched to a gene: 18. The CDR3 protein is CASSLIGTQRQGGTDTQYF. CDR3 coding DNA: TGTGCCAGCAGCCTCATAGGGACACAAAGACAGGGCGGCACAGATACGCAGTATTTT.

A word on this clonotype: This may arise from a read error, as a much more abundant clone is one base away. The chain uses TRBV4-3 and TRBJ2-5, with 12 bases fitting TRBD2. V lost 3 bases to trimming and J lost 3 bases; unmatched junction nucleotides: 2. The CDR3 extends over 15 amino acids. Germline-derived CDR1 and CDR2 are LGHNA and YSLEER. This chain's CDR3 is CASSQRTSGKETQYF. In DNA form, the CDR3 reads TGCGCCAGCAGCCAGAGGACTAGCGGGAAAGAGACCCAGTACTTC.

This clonotype has just a few counts. The rearrangement links TRBV19 to TRBJ2-7, with 14 nucleotides matching TRBD2. The CDR3 has 16 residues. Losses at the gene ends were 5 bases for V and 3 bases for J; bases not matched to a gene: 6. From germline, CDR1 is LNHDA and CDR2 SQIVND (reference sequence). The CDR3: CASSDGLAGGFYEQYF. The CDR3 bases are TGTGCCAGTAGTGACGGACTAGCGGGAGGTTTCTACGAGCAGTACTTC.

The CDR3 bases are TGTGCCAGCACCGGAGGACAGGGGGGTTACGAGCAGTACTTC. Protein sequence: CASTGGQGGYEQYF. The J gene is TRBJ2-7, the V gene TRBV6-1; 10 bases fit TRBD1. The germline V gene has CDR1 MNHNS and CDR2 SASEGT. The CDR3 spans 14 residues. The V segment lost 7 bases and the J segment 4 bases; nucleotides outside the gene matches: 7.

The chain employs TRBV6-1 and TRBJ2-1; D is unclear. V dropped 7 bases and J dropped 5 bases, with 12 bases sitting between them. The CDR3 totals 13 residues. Germline V gene sequence: CDR1 MNHNS, CDR2 SASEGT. The CDR3 region is CASTTNIDNEQFF. The CDR3, as DNA: TGTGCCAGCACGACCAATATAGACAATGAGCAGTTCTTC.

This clonotype was seen repeatedly, ten times or more. The J gene is TRBJ1-5, the V gene TRBV20-1; TRBD1 aligns across 9 bases. J was trimmed by 3 bases and V by 5 bases; bases with no gene match: 5. The CDR3 covers 14 residues. Germline CDR1 reads DFQATT; CDR2 reads SNEGSKA (reference sequence). The DNA for the CDR3 is TGCAGTGCTTCCGGGACAGGGCTCAATCAGCCCCAGCATTTT. This codes for CSASGTGLNQPQHF.

The rearrangement uses TRBV9 and TRBJ1-1, with a tentative D call TRBD1 (5 bases). The germline V gene encodes CDR1 SGDLS and CDR2 YYNGEE. This CDR3 is 16 amino acids long. Trimming removed 2 bases at V and 1 base at J, with 15 bases between. The CDR3 reads CASSVEPGPANTEAFF. In DNA form, the CDR3 reads TGTGCCAGCAGCGTGGAACCGGGACCGGCGAACACTGAAGCTTTCTTT.

Of note for this clonotype: A single base separates this from a much larger clone, so it may be a read error. The chain links TRBV6-2 or TRBV6-3 to TRBJ2-5, with TRBD2 as a possible D gene (7 bases). The germline gives CDR1 MNHEY, CDR2 SVGEGT. The CDR3 extends over 15 amino acids. V was trimmed by 2 bases and J by 13 bases, leaving 23 bases between them. CDR3 amino acids: CASSYHGEGGMVRYF. The CDR3 DNA is TGTGCCAGCAGTTACCACGGGGAGGGGGGGATGGTCCGGTACTTC.

This clonotype has a handful of counts. V is TRBV5-1 and J is TRBJ2-1, with D possibly matching TRBD2 (5 bases). The CDR3 length is 15 residues. Trimming cost V 5 bases and J 3 bases, with 15 bases left between them. Germline CDR1 reads SGHRS; CDR2 reads YFSETQ. The CDR3 DNA reads as TGCGCCAGCAGGCCTTTTAGCGAGGACTACAATGAGCAGTTCTTC. Its protein product is CASRPFSEDYNEQFF.

This clonotype has ten or more counts. The chain has TRBV27 and TRBJ2-7; D possibly corresponds to TRBD2 (5 bases). Trimming cost V 3 bases and J 6 bases, with 12 bases left between them. This CDR3 contains 13 residues. Germline-derived CDR1 and CDR2 are MNHEY and SMNVEV (reference sequence). The CDR3 DNA reads as TGTGCCAGCAGTTTTGTGGAGGAGGCCGAGCAGTACTTC. Its protein is CASSFVEEAEQYF.

This clonotype appeared a few times. The chain carries TRBV20-1 and TRBJ1-2, with 8 bases matching TRBD1. Trimming removed 0 bases from V and 7 bases from J; junction bases left unmatched: 10. From germline, CDR1 is DFQATT and CDR2 SNEGSKA (reference sequence). The CDR3 runs to 15 residues. CDR3 amino acids: CSARDPGQGLRGYTF. In DNA, the CDR3 is TGCAGTGCTAGAGACCCCGGACAGGGTTTGCGTGGCTACACCTTC.

This clonotype was detected only a few times. The chain carries TRBV28 and TRBJ2-3, with 7 nucleotides matching TRBD1. V lost 5 bases to trimming and J lost 0 bases; unmatched junction nucleotides: 5. This CDR3 has 15 residues. Germline V CDR1 and CDR2: MDHEN, SYDVKM. The CDR3, as DNA: TGTGCCAGCAGTCCCGGGACAGCTAGCACAGATACGCAGTATTTT. Translating gives CASSPGTASTDTQYF.

This clonotype showed up many times. This chain connects TRBV7-2 to TRBJ2-7; TRBD2 matches 7 bases. There are 14 residues in the CDR3. CDR1 SGHTA and CDR2 FQGNSA come from the germline V gene. V was clipped by 7 bases and J by 3 bases; unmatched bases: 9. The CDR3 DNA sequence: TGTGCCAGCATCCAAGCGGGACCTTACTACGAGCAGTACTTC. This translates into CASIQAGPYYEQYF.

This clonotype showed up just a few times. This chain uses TRBV10-3 with TRBJ2-3, with D perhaps TRBD1 (5 bases). Trimming removed 7 bases from V and 2 bases from J, with 10 bases in between. This CDR3 has 13 amino acids. CDR1 ENHRY and CDR2 SYGVKD come from the germline V gene. The CDR3 loop is CAITGQSTDTQYF. DNA of the CDR3: TGTGCCATCACTGGACAATCCACAGATACGCAGTATTTT.

The genes are TRBV5-6 and TRBJ1-4, with TRBD1 identical over 9 bases. This CDR3 contains 16 residues. Trimming at V came to 0 bases and at J to 6 bases, leaving 6 bases not matched to a gene. Germline loops: CDR1 SGHDT, CDR2 YYEEEE. CDR3 coding DNA: TGTGCCAGCAGCTTGGCGGACGGGACAGGGTATGAAAAACTGTTTTTT. Its protein is CASSLADGTGYEKLFF.

Only a few counts were recorded for this clonotype. This sequence joins TRBV4-2 and TRBJ2-1; 7 bases are a match to TRBD2. Germline CDR1 is LGHNA and CDR2 is YNFKEQ. This CDR3 comprises 12 residues. With V trimmed by 2 bases and J by 11 bases, 3 bases remained unmatched. The CDR3 here is CASSQTSGKQFF. The CDR3 DNA reads as TGTGCCAGCAGCCAAACCAGCGGGAAGCAGTTCTTC.

As regards this clonotype: This may stem from a read error, because a much larger clone lies one nucleotide away. The chain links TRBV6-2 or TRBV6-3 to TRBJ1-1, with D uncertain. The V gene's germline CDR1 is MNHEY and CDR2 SVGEGT. This CDR3 comprises 12 residues. The CDR3 DNA is TGTGCCAGCGGTTATCTGGACACTGAAGCTTTCTTT. Protein sequence: CASGYLDTEAFF.

The chain carries TRBV27 and TRBJ1-2; D ambiguous. The CDR3 sequence is 15 residues long. Germline V gives CDR1 MNHEY, CDR2 SMNVEV (reference sequence). Trimming cost V 7 bases and J 3 bases, with 18 bases left between them. CDR3 bases: TGTGCCAGCAAGCCCGGGTCATCAAATTACTATGGCTACACCTTC. Translating it yields CASKPGSSNYYGYTF.

Ten or more counts support this clonotype. The chain combines TRBV7-2 with TRBJ2-5, with 8 bases aligning to TRBD2. With V trimmed by 2 bases and J by 5 bases, 7 bases remained unmatched. The germline CDR1 and CDR2 sequences are SGHTA and FQGNSA. This CDR3 is 15 amino acids long. The CDR3 spells CASSLPRGGWETQYF. The CDR3, as DNA: TGTGCCAGCAGCTTACCCCGGGGGGGCTGGGAGACCCAGTACTTC. Full variable domain (rest looked up from reference TRBV7-2 and TRBJ2-5): GAGVSQSPSNKVTEKGKDVELRCDPISGHTALYWYRQSLGQGLEFLIYFQGNSAPDKSGLPSDRFSAERTGGSVSTLTIQRTQQEDSAVYLCASSLPRGGWETQYFGPGTRLLVL.

This clonotype was picked up many times. The rearrangement links TRBV7-9 to TRBJ1-4; TRBD1 agrees at 10 bases. V shed 5 bases and J 5 bases; nucleotides not matched to a gene: 2. The V gene's germline CDR1 is SEHNR and CDR2 FQNEAQ (reference sequence). This CDR3 is 14 amino acids long. The CDR3 reads CASSRTGGNEKLFF. CDR3 bases: TGTGCCAGCAGCCGGACAGGGGGAAATGAAAAACTGTTTTTT. Drawing the rest from reference TRBV7-9 and TRBJ1-4, the complete variable domain is DTGVSQNPRHKITKRGQNVTFRCDPISEHNRLYWYRQTLGQGPEFLTYFQNEAQLEKSRLLSDRFSAERPKGSFSTLEIQRTEQGDSAMYLCASSRTGGNEKLFFGSGTQLSVL.